Sequencing of this T cell receptor beta chain was carried out in a study of identical twins. Broader study findings: Whereas memory repertoires showed no such difference, abundant cord blood beta clonotypes carried fewer insertions. Sequences that were beta out-of-frame showed weaker excess twin sharing.

A universal primer site arose from template switching, and cDNA bore unique molecular identifiers. TCRdb re-analysed the 5' RACE reads in MiXCR, keeping a single row per CDR3 protein. This table holds about 240,000 distinct CDR3 sequences, 10% to 13% found once. There are many counts of this clonotype. Its antigen is unidentified. Healthy Caucasian donors formed the entire cohort. This CDR3 contains 12 residues. Trimming removed 3 bases at V and 14 bases at J, with 11 bases between. Germline CDR1 and CDR2: MNHEY and SVGEGT. The chain couples TRBV6-2 or TRBV6-3 to TRBJ1-6; D remains unclear. This clonotype was sampled from a man in his fifties or sixties in good health. The sequenced sample consisted of memory T cells sorted from blood. CDR3 bases: TGTGCCAGCAGTTATTCGGTAAAGACCCTCCACTTT. It encodes CASSYSVKTLHF.